This is a list of T cell receptor beta chains from one sample in a study of radiotherapy plus CTLA-4 blockade in lung cancer. Profiling relied on immunoSEQ multiplex PCR, and the TCRdb table lists in-frame clones only, not all of them. Of roughly 75,000 clones in the sample, more than 80% are singletons; the top ten hold approximately 0.79%. The specimen was peripheral blood, collected from a patient treated with radiotherapy plus ipilimumab. The receptors come from a human donor with non-small cell lung cancer who had stable disease on radiotherapy plus ipilimumab. Each CDR3 is given with its conserved first and last residue. Fields, in order: clone size, V gene, J gene, D gene, CDR3 DNA, CDR3 protein. D genes are given only for firm matches. The size entry is marked missing in some rows and otherwise reads once, few, many or a size class.

>-|TRBV2|TRBJ1-4|-
TGTGCCAGCGGCCGATATAATGAAAAACTGTTTTTT
CASGRYNEKLFF
>-|TRBV2|TRBJ2-5|-
TGTGCCAGCAGTGCTAAGGCTAGCTGGGAGACCCAGTACTTC
CASSAKASWETQYF
>-|TRBV6-5|TRBJ1-5|-
TGTGCCAGCAGTTACTCGAGACTCGGAGGTCAGCCCCAGCATTTT
CASSYSRLGGQPQHF
>once|TRBV7-6|TRBJ2-7|-
TGTGCCAGCAGCTCCCGGGACAAGTCCTACGAGCAGTACTTC
CASSSRDKSYEQYF
>-|TRBV6-4|TRBJ2-1|-
TGTGCCAGCAGTGAGAGCGGGTACTCCTACAATGAGCAGTTCTTC
CASSESGYSYNEQFF
>few|TRBV5-8|TRBJ1-2|-
TGTGCCAGCAGCTATGGGGCGCGGGATGGCTACACCTTC
CASSYGARDGYTF
>-|TRBV27|TRBJ1-2|TRBD1
TGTGCCAGCCGGGACAGGATTTATGGCTACACCTTC
CASRDRIYGYTF
>-|TRBV5-6|TRBJ2-1|TRBD2
TGTGCCAGCAGCTTACTAGCGGGAGGTTGGGTGTCCAATGAGCAGTTCTTC
CASSLLAGGWVSNEQFF
>-|TRBV7-8|TRBJ2-4|-
TGTGCCAGCAGCTTAGTTCAGGGAAACATTCAGTACTTC
CASSLVQGNIQYF
>-|TRBV2|TRBJ2-1|-
TGTGCCAGCAGGACACCTGATAGAGCTGAGCAGTTCTTC
CASRTPDRAEQFF
>-|TRBV2|TRBJ2-5|-
TGTGCCAGCACCGGACAGAACCAAGAGACCCAGTACTTC
CASTGQNQETQYF
>once|TRBV28|TRBJ2-7|TRBD2
TGTGCCAGCATTGACGGACTAGCGGCCTCCTACGAGCAGTACTTC
CASIDGLAASYEQYF
>-|TRBV29-1|TRBJ1-1|-
TGCAGCGTTTTAAGGGGCCCGGGGCAGCGAAGGACTGAAGCTTTCTTT
CSVLRGPGQRRTEAFF
>once|TRBV19|TRBJ2-1|-
TGTGCCAGTAGTTCGTCCGGGACAACTTACAATGAGCAGTTCTTC
CASSSSGTTYNEQFF
>once|TRBV5-1|TRBJ2-1|-
TGCGCCAGCAGCGCCAGCGGTGAGCAGTTCTTC
CASSASGEQFF
>-|TRBV30|TRBJ1-3|-
TGTGCCTGCTCGGGGGGGATTGGAAACACCATATATTTT
CACSGGIGNTIYF
>-|TRBV19|TRBJ1-5|-
TGTGCCAGTAGAGAGGGGGGCGCGGGCAATCAGCCCCAGCATTTT
CASREGGAGNQPQHF
>-|TRBV21-1|TRBJ1-5|-
TGTGCCAGCTCGGGAGATCAGCCCCAGCATTTT
CASSGDQPQHF
>-|TRBV13|TRBJ1-3|TRBD1
TGTGCCAGCAGCTTAGGCCTACAGGGGCTTCCCTCTGGAAACACCATATATTTT
CASSLGLQGLPSGNTIYF
>-|TRBV10-3|TRBJ1-1|-
TGTGCCATCAGTGAACAGACGGCCGGGAACACTGAAGCTTTCTTT
CAISEQTAGNTEAFF
>-|TRBV6-5|TRBJ1-5|-
TGTGCCAGCAGGGTGGGGGTAGATCAGCCCCAGCATTTT
CASRVGVDQPQHF
>-|TRBV7-8|TRBJ2-2|-
TGTGCCACCGCGCGCAGGGAGACCACCGGGGAGCTGTTTTTT
CATARRETTGELFF
>-|TRBV19|TRBJ2-2|-
TGTGCCAGTAGTCCCCTGGGGCCGAACACCGGGGAGCTGTTTTTT
CASSPLGPNTGELFF
>-|TRBV6-6|TRBJ2-5|TRBD1
TGTGCCAGCAGTTACTCGGGACAGGGTAGCTTGGAGACCCAGTACTTC
CASSYSGQGSLETQYF
>-|TRBV11-2|TRBJ2-7|TRBD2
TGTGCCAGCAGCTCTCAGCGGGGGTACGAGCAGTACTTC
CASSSQRGYEQYF
>-|TRBV7-6|TRBJ1-3|-
TGTGCCAGCAGCTTAGGGGGCAGCCACTCTGGAAACACCATATATTTT
CASSLGGSHSGNTIYF
>-|TRBV2|TRBJ2-2|-
TGTGCCAGCAGTGGACGGTTGAACACCGGGGAGCTGTTTTTT
CASSGRLNTGELFF
>-|TRBV6-9|TRBJ2-3|-
TGTGCCAGCGGGAGAGTCCTCACTGAAAGCACAGATACGCAGTATTTT
CASGRVLTESTDTQYF